Each of the 10 T cell receptor beta chains below was sequenced from the same sample in a study of blood T cell repertoires in COVID-19. Sequenced by immunoSEQ multiplex PCR; TCRdb stores in-frame clones only, minus some. Of 250,000 to 300,000 clones in the sample, around 89% were seen once. Source material: peripheral blood. These receptors all come from a middle-aged man with acute or convalescent COVID-19.

This clone was recorded once. The chain is built from TRBV5-4 and TRBJ1-1; TRBD1 is a possible D gene (6 bases). This CDR3 contains 14 residues. The ends were cut back, 4 bases at V and 2 bases at J, with 12 bases in the middle. Germline assignment: CDR1 SGHNT and CDR2 YYREEE (reference sequence). CDR3 region: CASSQRTDNTEAFF. The DNA for the CDR3 is TGTGCCAGCAGCCAGCGGACAGACAACACTGAAGCTTTCTTT.

The chain is built from TRBV12-5 and TRBJ2-1; 11 bases align to TRBD2. CDR3 length equals 15 residues. CDR1 and CDR2 from the germline V gene are LGHNT and FRNRAP. Trimming removed 8 bases from V and 7 bases from J; junction bases left unmatched: 10. The CDR3 DNA reads TGTGCTAGTCTCTCGACTAGCGGGATGGGGAATGAGCAGTTCTTC. Translating it yields CASLSTSGMGNEQFF.

This rearrangement joins TRBV2 to TRBJ2-1; 10 nucleotides match TRBD2. Trimming cost V 6 bases and J 9 bases; bases outside gene matches: 5. CDR1 and CDR2 from the germline V gene are SNHLY and FYNNEI. This CDR3 has 13 residues. This CDR3 is CASRAGGKSEQFF. CDR3 DNA: TGTGCCAGCAGAGCGGGGGGGAAAAGTGAGCAGTTCTTC.

This chain links TRBV7-8 with TRBJ1-5; TRBD1 agrees at 8 bases. V lost 7 bases and J lost 4; bases outside the gene matches: 9. Germline CDR1 is SGHVS and CDR2 is FQNEAQ. The CDR3 is 15 residues long. CDR3 sequence reads: CASTPGQGENQPQHF. The CDR3, as DNA: TGTGCCAGCACCCCCGGACAGGGAGAGAATCAGCCCCAGCATTTT.

V usage is TRBV5-4 and J usage is TRBJ2-7; TRBD2 agrees at 11 bases. The CDR3 is 15 residues long. V shed 4 bases, J shed 3 bases, and the junction held 6 bases outside the gene matches. In germline, CDR1 is SGHNT, CDR2 YYREEE (reference sequence). This CDR3 is CASSDLLAGGYEQYF. The DNA of the CDR3 is TGTGCCAGCAGCGATCTTCTAGCGGGGGGCTACGAGCAGTACTTC.

This chain uses TRBV7-2 with TRBJ1-3; D unresolved. Trimming left V 6 bases short and J 0 bases short, with 3 bases between. This CDR3 is built from 12 residues. The germline gives CDR1 SGHTA, CDR2 FQGNSA. The CDR3 coding sequence is TGTGCCAGCAGACTCTCTGGAAACACCATATATTTT. Encoded protein: CASRLSGNTIYF.

This sequence joins TRBV19 and TRBJ1-4, with 7 bases identical to TRBD1. This CDR3 is built from 15 residues. The ends lost 5 bases at V and 0 bases at J; junction bases unmatched: 3. Germline CDR1 LNHDA, CDR2 SQIVND (reference sequence). The CDR3 loop reads CASSADRATNEKLFF. In nucleotides, the CDR3 is TGTGCCAGTAGTGCCGACAGGGCAACTAATGAAAAACTGTTTTTT.

The chain employs TRBV2 and TRBJ1-5; 7 bases match TRBD1. The CDR3 contains 14 residues. CDR1 SNHLY and CDR2 FYNNEI come from the germline V gene. With 5 bases clipped from V and 5 bases from J, the junction kept 6 bases outside the gene matches. The CDR3 reads CASSRTGDYQPQHF. CDR3 nucleotide sequence: TGTGCCAGCAGTAGAACAGGGGATTATCAGCCCCAGCATTTT.

The CDR3 bases are TGCGCCAGCAGCCCGGGACTAGCGGGGGGGCTGGACGAGCAGTACTTC. Residues: CASSPGLAGGLDEQYF. The chain is built from TRBV5-1 and TRBJ2-7, with 16 bases lining up with TRBD2. V gave up 4 bases and J gave up 5 bases; unmatched junction bases: 6. Germline values: CDR1 SGHRS, CDR2 YFSETQ. The CDR3 spans 16 residues.

The genes are TRBV12-5 and TRBJ1-6; 7 bases agree with TRBD1. Looked up from germline, CDR1 is LGHNT and CDR2 is FRNRAP. Trimming cost V 5 bases and J 7 bases; bases outside gene matches: 8. This CDR3 comprises 15 residues. Here the CDR3 DNA reads TGTGCTAGTGGTACCGGGGACAGTTTGAATTCACCCCTCCACTTT. Translation: CASGTGDSLNSPLHF.